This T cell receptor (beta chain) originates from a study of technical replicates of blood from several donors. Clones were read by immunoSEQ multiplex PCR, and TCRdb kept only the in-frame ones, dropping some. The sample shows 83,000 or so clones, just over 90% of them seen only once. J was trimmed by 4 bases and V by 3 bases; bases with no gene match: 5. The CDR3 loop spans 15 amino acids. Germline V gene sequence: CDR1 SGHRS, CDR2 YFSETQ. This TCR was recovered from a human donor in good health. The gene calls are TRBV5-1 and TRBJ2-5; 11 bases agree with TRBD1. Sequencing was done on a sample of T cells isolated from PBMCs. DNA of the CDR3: TGCGCCAGCAGCTGGAGGACAGGGGGCACAGAGACCCAGTACTTC. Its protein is CASSWRTGGTETQYF.